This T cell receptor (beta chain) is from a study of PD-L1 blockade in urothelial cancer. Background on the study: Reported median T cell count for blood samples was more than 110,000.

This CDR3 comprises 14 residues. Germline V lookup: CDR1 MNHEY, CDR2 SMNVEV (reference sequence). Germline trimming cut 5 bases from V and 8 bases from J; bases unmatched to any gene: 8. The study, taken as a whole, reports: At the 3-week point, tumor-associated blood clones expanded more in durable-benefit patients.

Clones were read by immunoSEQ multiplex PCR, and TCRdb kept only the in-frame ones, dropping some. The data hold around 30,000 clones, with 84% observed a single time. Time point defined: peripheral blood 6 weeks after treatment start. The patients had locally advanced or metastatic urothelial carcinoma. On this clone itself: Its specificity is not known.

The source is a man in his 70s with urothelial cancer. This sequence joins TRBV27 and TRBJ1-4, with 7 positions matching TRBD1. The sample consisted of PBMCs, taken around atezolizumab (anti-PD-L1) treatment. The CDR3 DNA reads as TGTGCCAGCAGTCCTTCAGGGGGGAGGGAAAAACTGTTTTTT. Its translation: CASSPSGGREKLFF.